This T cell receptor beta chain derives from a study of blood T cell repertoires in COVID-19. Whole-study context: Acute-phase and convalescent COVID-19 samples originated in the United States, Italy and Spain. PBMCs, B-cell-depleted T cells, or T cells were the source of the cDNA or gDNA that made up the material.

Original methodology: From reference gene primer amplification, estimates of nucleated cell counts were derived. The data were produced by immunoSEQ multiplex PCR, yet TCRdb's version contains in-frame clones alone and is incomplete. That table is the source of V, J and clone size, and D and trimming were worked out from the DNA. The sample lists about 200,000 clones; roughly 89% were seen once. The CDR3 extends over 11 amino acids. Germline V lookup: CDR1 MNHEY, CDR2 SVGEGT. Trimming removed 6 bases at V and 14 bases at J, with 15 bases between. The receptor comes from a man in his 60s who had recovered from COVID-19. Sequenced: peripheral blood. This rearrangement joins TRBV6-2 or TRBV6-3 to TRBJ2-3, with a weak D call TRBD2 (6 bases). CDR3 loop: CASSWDSERYF. The CDR3 nucleotides are TGTGCCAGCAGCTGGGACTCGGAGAGGTATTTT.